Included here is one T cell receptor beta chain sequence, with context. Its antigen is as yet unknown. V lost 4 bases and J lost 3; bases outside the gene matches: 9. The CDR3 sequence is 18 residues long. CDR1 and CDR2 (germline): SGHRS, YFSETQ. This entry is derived from a study of blood T cells in healthy people across ages. PCR was performed a second time for about 7 to 12 cycles using a sample-barcoded 5' primer and a J-beta primer mix. One entry per CDR3 protein, called by TCRdb with MiXCR from the 5' RACE reads. The table has around 2 million distinct CDR3 sequences, approximately 40% seen once. General study findings and limits: Both naive CD4+ cell counts and diversity were greater in long-lived donors than in aged donors. Estimates of total diversity, which came from one million sequenced T cells, were considered to be underestimates. TCR beta diversity per million T cells fell roughly linearly with age.

Extracted total RNA amounted to at least 5.5 micrograms for each sample. This chain joins TRBV5-1 and TRBJ2-1; TRBD2 matches 14 bases. The receptor was derived from a human donor in good health. Sequencing was performed on blood. Here the CDR3 DNA reads TGCGCCAGCAGCGCCGGACGCGGGACTAGCGGGAGCTACAATGAGCAGTTCTTC. Encoded protein: CASSAGRGTSGSYNEQFF.